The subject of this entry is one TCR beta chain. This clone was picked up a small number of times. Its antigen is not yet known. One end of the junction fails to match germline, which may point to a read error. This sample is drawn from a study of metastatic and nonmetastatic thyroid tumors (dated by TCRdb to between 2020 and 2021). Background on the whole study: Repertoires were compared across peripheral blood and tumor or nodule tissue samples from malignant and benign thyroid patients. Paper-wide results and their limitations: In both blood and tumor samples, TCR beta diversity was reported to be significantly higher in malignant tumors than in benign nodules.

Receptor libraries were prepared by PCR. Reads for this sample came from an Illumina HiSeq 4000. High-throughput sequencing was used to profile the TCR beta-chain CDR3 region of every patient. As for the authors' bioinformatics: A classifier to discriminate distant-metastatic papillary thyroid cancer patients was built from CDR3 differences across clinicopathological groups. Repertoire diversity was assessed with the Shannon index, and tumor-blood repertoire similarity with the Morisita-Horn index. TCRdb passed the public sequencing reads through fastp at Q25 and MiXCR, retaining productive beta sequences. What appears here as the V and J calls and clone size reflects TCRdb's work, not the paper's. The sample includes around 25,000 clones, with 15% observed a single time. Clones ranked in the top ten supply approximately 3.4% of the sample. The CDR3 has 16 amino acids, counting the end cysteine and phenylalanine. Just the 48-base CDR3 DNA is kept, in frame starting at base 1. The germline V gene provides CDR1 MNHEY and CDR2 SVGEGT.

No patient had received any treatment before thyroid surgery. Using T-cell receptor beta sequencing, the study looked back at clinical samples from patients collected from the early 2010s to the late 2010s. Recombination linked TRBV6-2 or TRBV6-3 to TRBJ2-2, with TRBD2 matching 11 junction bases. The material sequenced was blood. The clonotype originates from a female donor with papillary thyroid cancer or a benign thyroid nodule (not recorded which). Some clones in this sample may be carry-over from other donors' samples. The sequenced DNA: TGCGCCAGCAGTGCGGGACTAGCGGTGAACACCTGGGGGCTGTTTTTT. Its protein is CASSAGLAVNTWGLFF.